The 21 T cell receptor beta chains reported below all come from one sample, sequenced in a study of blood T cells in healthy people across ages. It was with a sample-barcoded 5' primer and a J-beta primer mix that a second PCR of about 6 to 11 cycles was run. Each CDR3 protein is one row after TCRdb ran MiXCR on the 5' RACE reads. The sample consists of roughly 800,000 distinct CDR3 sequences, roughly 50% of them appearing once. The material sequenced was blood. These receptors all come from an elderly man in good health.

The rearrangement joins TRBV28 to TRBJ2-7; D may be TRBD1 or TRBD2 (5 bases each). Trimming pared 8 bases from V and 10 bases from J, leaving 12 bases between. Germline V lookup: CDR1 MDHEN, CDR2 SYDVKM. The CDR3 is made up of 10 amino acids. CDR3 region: CASGGVTQYF. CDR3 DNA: TGTGCCAGCGGGGGAGTTACCCAGTACTTC.

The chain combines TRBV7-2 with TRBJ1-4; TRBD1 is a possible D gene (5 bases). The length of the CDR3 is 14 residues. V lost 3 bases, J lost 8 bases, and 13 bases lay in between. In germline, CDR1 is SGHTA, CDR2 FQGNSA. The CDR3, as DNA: TGTGCCAGCAGCTTCAGGGAAGGAGAAGAAAAACTGTTTTTT. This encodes CASSFREGEEKLFF.

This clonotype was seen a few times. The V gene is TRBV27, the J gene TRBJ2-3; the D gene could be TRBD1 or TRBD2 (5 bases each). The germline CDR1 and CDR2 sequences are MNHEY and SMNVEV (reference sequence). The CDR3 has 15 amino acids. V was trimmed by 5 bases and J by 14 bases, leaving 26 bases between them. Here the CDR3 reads CASSHTGRSGRYAYF. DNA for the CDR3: TGTGCCAGCAGTCATACAGGAAGAAGCGGCAGATACGCGTATTTT.

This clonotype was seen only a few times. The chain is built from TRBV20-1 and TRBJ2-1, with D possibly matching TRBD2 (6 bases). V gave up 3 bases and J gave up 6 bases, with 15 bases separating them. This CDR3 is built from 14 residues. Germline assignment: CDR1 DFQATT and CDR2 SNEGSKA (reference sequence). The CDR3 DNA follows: TGCAGTGCTAGTCAGGCGGGAATCGTCAATGAGCAGTTCTTC. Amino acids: CSASQAGIVNEQFF.

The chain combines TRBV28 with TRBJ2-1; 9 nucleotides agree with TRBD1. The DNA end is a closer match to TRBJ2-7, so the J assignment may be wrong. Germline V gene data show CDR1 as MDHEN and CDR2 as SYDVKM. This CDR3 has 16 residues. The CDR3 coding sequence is TGTGCCAGCAGCCCACTCGGGACAGGGTCCAACAATGAGCAGTACTTC. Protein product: CASSPLGTGSNNEQYF.

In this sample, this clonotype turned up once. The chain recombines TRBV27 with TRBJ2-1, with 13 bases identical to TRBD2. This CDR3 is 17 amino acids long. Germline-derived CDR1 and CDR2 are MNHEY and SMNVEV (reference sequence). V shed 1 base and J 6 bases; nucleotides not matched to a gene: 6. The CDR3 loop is CASSLLGLAGAGNEQFF. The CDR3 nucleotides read TGTGCCAGCAGTTTATTAGGACTAGCGGGAGCAGGCAATGAGCAGTTCTTC.

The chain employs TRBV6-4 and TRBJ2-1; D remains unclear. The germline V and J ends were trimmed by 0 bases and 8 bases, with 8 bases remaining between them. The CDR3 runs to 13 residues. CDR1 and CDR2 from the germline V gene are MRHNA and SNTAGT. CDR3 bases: TGTGCCAGCAGTGACTCACGGCGAGATGAGCAGTTCTTC. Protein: CASSDSRRDEQFF.

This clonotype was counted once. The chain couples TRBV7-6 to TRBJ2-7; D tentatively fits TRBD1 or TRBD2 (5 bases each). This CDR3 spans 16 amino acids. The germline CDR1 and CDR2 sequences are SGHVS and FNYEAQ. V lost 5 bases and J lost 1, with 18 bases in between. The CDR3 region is CASSPGVGDGSYEQYF. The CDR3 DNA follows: TGTGCCAGCAGCCCCGGTGTGGGGGACGGGTCCTACGAGCAGTACTTC.

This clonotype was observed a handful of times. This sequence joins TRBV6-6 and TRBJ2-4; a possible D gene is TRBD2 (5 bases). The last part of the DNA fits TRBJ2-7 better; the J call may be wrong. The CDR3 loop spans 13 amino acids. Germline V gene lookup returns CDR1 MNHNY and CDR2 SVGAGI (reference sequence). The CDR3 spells CASSYSEGYEQYF. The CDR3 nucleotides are TGTGCCAGCAGTTACTCTGAGGGCTACGAGCAGTACTTC.

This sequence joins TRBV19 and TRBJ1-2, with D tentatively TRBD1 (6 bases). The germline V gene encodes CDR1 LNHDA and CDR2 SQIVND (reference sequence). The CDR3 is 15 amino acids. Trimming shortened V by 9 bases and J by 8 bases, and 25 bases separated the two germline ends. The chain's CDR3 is CARLHTGPLPAGYTF. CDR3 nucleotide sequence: TGTGCCAGGCTACATACAGGGCCCCTACCCGCCGGCTACACCTTC.

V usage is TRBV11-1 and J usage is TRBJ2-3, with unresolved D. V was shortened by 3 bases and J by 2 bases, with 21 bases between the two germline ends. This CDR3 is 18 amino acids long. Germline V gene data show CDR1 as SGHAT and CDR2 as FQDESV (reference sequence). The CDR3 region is CASSFGSLASRFTDTQYF. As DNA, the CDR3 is TGTGCCAGCAGCTTCGGGTCTCTCGCCTCTCGCTTCACAGATACGCAGTATTTT.

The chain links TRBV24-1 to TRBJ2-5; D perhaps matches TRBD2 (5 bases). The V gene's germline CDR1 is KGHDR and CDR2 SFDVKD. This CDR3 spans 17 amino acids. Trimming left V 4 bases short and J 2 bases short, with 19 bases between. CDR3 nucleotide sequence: TGTGCCACCAGTGACTTCGGTCGAGGGCTGGTTCAAGAGACCCAGTACTTC. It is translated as CATSDFGRGLVQETQYF.

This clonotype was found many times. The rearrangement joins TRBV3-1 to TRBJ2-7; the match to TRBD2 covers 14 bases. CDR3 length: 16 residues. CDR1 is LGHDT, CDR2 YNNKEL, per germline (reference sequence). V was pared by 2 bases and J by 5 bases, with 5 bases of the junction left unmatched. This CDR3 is CASSQRGTSGSNEQYF. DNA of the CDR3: TGTGCCAGCAGCCAAAGGGGGACTAGCGGGAGTAACGAGCAGTACTTC.

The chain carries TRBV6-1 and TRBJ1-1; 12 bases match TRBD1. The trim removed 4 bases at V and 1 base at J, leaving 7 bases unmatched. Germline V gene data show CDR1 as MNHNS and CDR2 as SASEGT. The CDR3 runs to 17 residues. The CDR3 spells CASSAGTGGVGNTEAFF. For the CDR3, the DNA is TGTGCCAGCAGTGCCGGGACAGGGGGCGTAGGGAACACTGAAGCTTTCTTT.

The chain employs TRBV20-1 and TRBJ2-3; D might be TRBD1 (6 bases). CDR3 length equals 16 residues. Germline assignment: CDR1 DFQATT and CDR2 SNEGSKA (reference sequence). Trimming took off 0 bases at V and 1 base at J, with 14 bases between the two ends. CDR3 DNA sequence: TGCAGTGCTAGAGATTTAGGGGGATCGGGCACAGATACGCAGTATTTT. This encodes CSARDLGGSGTDTQYF.

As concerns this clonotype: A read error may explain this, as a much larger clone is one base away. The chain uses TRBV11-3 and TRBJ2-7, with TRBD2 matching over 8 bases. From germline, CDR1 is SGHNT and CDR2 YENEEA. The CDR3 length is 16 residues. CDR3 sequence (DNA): TGTGCCGGCAGCTTAGATGGGCGAGCGGGGGACTACGAGCAGTACTTC. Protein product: CAGSLDGRAGDYEQYF.

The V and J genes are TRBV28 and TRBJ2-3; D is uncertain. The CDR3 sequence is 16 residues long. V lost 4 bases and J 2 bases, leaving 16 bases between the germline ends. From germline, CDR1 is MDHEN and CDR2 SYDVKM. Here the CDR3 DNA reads TGTGCCAGCAGTTCCGTGACTCACCGACTCACAGATACGCAGTATTTT. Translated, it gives CASSSVTHRLTDTQYF. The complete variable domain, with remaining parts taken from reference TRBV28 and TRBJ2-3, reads DVKVTQSSRYLVKRTGEKVFLECVQDMDHENMFWYRQDPGLGLRLIYFSYDVKMKEKGDIPEGYSVSREKKERFSLILESASTNQTSMYLCASSSVTHRLTDTQYFGPGTRLTVL.

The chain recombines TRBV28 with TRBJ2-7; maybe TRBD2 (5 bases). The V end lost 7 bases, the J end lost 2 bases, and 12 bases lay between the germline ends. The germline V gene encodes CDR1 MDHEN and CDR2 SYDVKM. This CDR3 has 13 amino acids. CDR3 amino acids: CASKAGQTYEQYF. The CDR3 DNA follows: TGTGCCAGCAAGGCGGGCCAGACCTACGAGCAGTACTTC.

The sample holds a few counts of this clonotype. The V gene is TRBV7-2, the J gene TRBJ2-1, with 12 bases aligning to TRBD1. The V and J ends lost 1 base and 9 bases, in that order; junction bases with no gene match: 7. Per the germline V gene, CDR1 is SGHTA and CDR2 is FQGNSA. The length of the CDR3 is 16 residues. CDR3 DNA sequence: TGTGCCAGCAGCTTAGAGGCCGGGACAGGGGGCACTGAGCAGTTCTTC. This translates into CASSLEAGTGGTEQFF.

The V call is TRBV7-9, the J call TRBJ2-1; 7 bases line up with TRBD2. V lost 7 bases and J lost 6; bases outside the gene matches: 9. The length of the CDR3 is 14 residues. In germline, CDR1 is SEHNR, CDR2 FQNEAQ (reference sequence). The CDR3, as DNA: TGTGCCAGCACTAAAAGGGAGGGAGGCAATGAGCAGTTCTTC. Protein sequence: CASTKREGGNEQFF.

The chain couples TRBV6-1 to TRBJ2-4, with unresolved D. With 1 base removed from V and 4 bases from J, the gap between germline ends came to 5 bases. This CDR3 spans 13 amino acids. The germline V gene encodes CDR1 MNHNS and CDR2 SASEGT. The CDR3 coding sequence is TGTGCCAGCAGTGAAGGTCAGAAAAACATTCAGTACTTC. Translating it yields CASSEGQKNIQYF.